The clone carrying this T cell receptor (beta chain) was observed many times. Its antigen is not known. The repertoire came from unfractionated whole blood and reflected all unsorted peripheral T cells. V lost 5 bases to trimming and J lost 14 bases, with 16 bases between them. The CDR3 has 13 residues. The germline V gene has CDR1 MDHEN and CDR2 SYDVKM. The data derive from a study of HIV-infected patients and healthy controls. Approximately 510 ng RNA was reverse transcribed with alpha and beta constant-region primers. Alpha and beta chain libraries were made separately by chain-specific third strand synthesis with multiplexing indices. The cDNA received a 5' RACE adapter containing a random hexamer plus an SP2 sequencing primer site. TCRdb itself ran the 5' RACE reads through MiXCR, one entry per CDR3 protein. The table lists 8,000 to 10,000 distinct CDR3 sequences, 7% to 7.5% of them singletons.

Regarding the study as a whole: Slight age and sex differences between study cohorts did not explain the diversity differences.

This TCR derives from an adult with HIV infection. The chain joins TRBV28 to TRBJ1-6; D not certain. Sequenced here: blood, sampled before antiretroviral therapy. CDR3 loop: CASSPHPDPALHF. The CDR3 nucleotides are TGTGCCAGCAGTCCCCACCCTGACCCTGCCCTCCACTTT.